The 29 T cell receptor beta chains below were found in one sample sequenced in a study of T-cell memory formation after mild COVID-19. TCRdb fed the 5' RACE reads into MiXCR, producing one record per CDR3 protein. This sample has roughly 510,000 distinct CDR3 sequences; roughly 17% occur once, and the top ten carry about 8.1%. Sample: PBMCs or a T cell subset sorted from them (not recorded which). Receptor source: an adult woman who had mild COVID-19 (a few samples of this study predate the infection). Cell type and time point are not known.

This clonotype was found a few times. The V gene is TRBV5-1, the J gene TRBJ1-6, with a weak D call TRBD1 (6 bases). The V gene lost 0 bases and the J gene lost 6 bases, with 10 bases spanning the gap. The germline CDR1 and CDR2 sequences are SGHRS and YFSETQ. The CDR3 covers 15 residues. The CDR3 DNA sequence: TGCGCCAGCAGCTTGGGGGACACGGGTAATTCACCCCTCCACTTT. Its protein product is CASSLGDTGNSPLHF.

The chain has TRBV19 and TRBJ2-6; D ambiguous. V lost 5 bases and J 2 bases, leaving 7 bases between the germline ends. The CDR3 totals 14 residues. Germline CDR1 and CDR2: LNHDA and SQIVND (reference sequence). The CDR3: CASSFQPGANVLTF. The CDR3 nucleotides read TGTGCCAGTAGTTTTCAACCTGGGGCCAACGTCCTGACTTTC. Combining the CDR3 with reference TRBV19 and TRBJ2-6 gives the whole variable domain DGGITQSPKYLFRKEGQNVTLSCEQNLNHDAMYWYRQDPGQGLRLIYYSQIVNDFQKGDIAEGYSVSREKKESFPLTVTSAQKNPTAFYLCASSFQPGANVLTFGAGSRLTVL.

The CDR3 DNA reads as TGCAGTGCTATGGTGTGGGGCGAGGGCACAGATACGCAGTATTTT. It codes for CSAMVWGEGTDTQYF. The genes are TRBV20-1 and TRBJ2-3; D may be TRBD1 (5 bases). The CDR3 runs to 15 residues. Trimming took off 4 bases at V and 1 base at J, with 15 bases between the two ends. Per the germline V gene, CDR1 is DFQATT and CDR2 is SNEGSKA (reference sequence).

At least ten counts were recorded for this clonotype. The rearrangement links TRBV7-2 to TRBJ2-5; 9 nucleotides match TRBD2. Germline values: CDR1 SGHTA, CDR2 FQGNSA. This CDR3 contains 15 residues. V shed 5 bases, J shed 5 bases, and the junction held 9 bases outside the gene matches. The CDR3 nucleotides read TGTGCCAGCAGCCGAAGCGGGGGGACCGGGGAGACCCAGTACTTC. This sequence encodes CASSRSGGTGETQYF. The variable domain in full, with the rest retrieved from reference TRBV7-2 and TRBJ2-5, is GAGVSQSPSNKVTEKGKDVELRCDPISGHTALYWYRQSLGQGLEFLIYFQGNSAPDKSGLPSDRFSAERTGGSVSTLTIQRTQQEDSAVYLCASSRSGGTGETQYFGPGTRLLVL.

This clonotype has only a few counts. The rearrangement joins TRBV5-1 to TRBJ2-3; 9 bases line up with TRBD2. The germline V gene has CDR1 SGHRS and CDR2 YFSETQ. The V segment lost 4 bases and the J segment 4 bases; nucleotides outside the gene matches: 7. This CDR3 contains 15 residues. This chain's CDR3 is CASSPGGGGADTQYF. CDR3 nucleotides: TGCGCCAGCAGCCCGGGCGGGGGGGGCGCAGATACGCAGTATTTT.

In its sample, this clonotype was seen many times. The chain is built from TRBV12-3 or TRBV12-4 and TRBJ1-4; tentative D call: TRBD1 (5 bases). The V gene lost 2 bases and the J gene lost 8 bases, with 9 bases spanning the gap. CDR3 length: 13 amino acids. CDR3 in DNA: TGTGCCAGCAGTTTACGGGGGGACGAAAAACTGTTTTTT. Its protein is CASSLRGDEKLFF.

The rearrangement joins TRBV6-6 to TRBJ1-4, with D possibly TRBD1 on 5 matching bases. Germline V gene lookup returns CDR1 MNHNY and CDR2 SVGAGI (reference sequence). Trimming took off 6 bases at V and 8 bases at J, with 28 bases between the two ends. The length of the CDR3 is 18 residues. CDR3 sequence (DNA): TGTGCCAGCAGGACTAATGGGCTGGGGGAGAGAATTGGCGAAAAACTGTTTTTT. This codes for CASRTNGLGERIGEKLFF.

This clonotype was observed a few times. The gene calls are TRBV7-6 and TRBJ1-1, with D uncertain. This CDR3 is built from 14 residues. Germline-derived CDR1 and CDR2 are SGHVS and FNYEAQ. Trimming removed 4 bases at V and 2 bases at J, with 11 bases between. CDR3 amino acids: CASSSMTPNTEAFF. The CDR3 region has the DNA TGTGCCAGCAGCTCTATGACACCAAACACTGAAGCTTTCTTT.

This sequence joins TRBV5-4 and TRBJ1-5; possibly TRBD1 for D (6 bases). The CDR3 consists of 16 residues. CDR1 and CDR2 from the germline V gene are SGHNT and YYREEE (reference sequence). The V end lost 3 bases, the J end lost 9 bases, and 22 bases lay between the germline ends. CDR3 nucleotide sequence: TGTGCCAGCAGCTATACAGGGACGGGAGCTTTTCGGCCCCAGCATTTT. Translated, it gives CASSYTGTGAFRPQHF.

This chain links TRBV4-1 with TRBJ2-7; 7 nucleotides agree with TRBD1. The CDR3 sequence is 13 residues long. In germline, CDR1 is MGHRA, CDR2 YSYEKL. V dropped 5 bases and J dropped 3; count of bases not matched to a gene: 4. The DNA for the CDR3 is TGCGCCAGCAGCTACAGGGGTGGCTACGAGCAGTACTTC. Protein: CASSYRGGYEQYF.

CDR3 loop: CSARDPESGEQYF. The CDR3 DNA reads as TGCAGTGCTAGAGATCCGGAGAGCGGTGAGCAGTACTTC. V usage is TRBV20-1 and J usage is TRBJ2-7, with D perhaps matching TRBD2 (5 bases). Germline V gives CDR1 DFQATT, CDR2 SNEGSKA (reference sequence). V was shortened by 0 bases and J by 7 bases, with 13 bases between the two germline ends. This CDR3 region has 13 residues.

The chain employs TRBV2 and TRBJ1-6; TRBD1 agrees at 8 bases. Germline trimming cut 6 bases from V and 4 bases from J; bases unmatched to any gene: 11. This CDR3 has 17 amino acids. Germline CDR1 is SNHLY and CDR2 is FYNNEI. The CDR3 protein is CASRENPGQVYNSPLHF. The CDR3 coding sequence is TGTGCCAGCAGAGAGAATCCGGGACAGGTATATAATTCACCCCTCCACTTT.

In its sample, this clonotype was seen a few times. This chain joins TRBV20-1 and TRBJ2-3; D is uncertain. Germline V gene sequence: CDR1 DFQATT, CDR2 SNEGSKA (reference sequence). The CDR3 has 9 amino acids. Trimming cost V 8 bases and J 3 bases, with 3 bases left between them. The chain's CDR3 is CSTTDTQYF. In DNA form, the CDR3 reads TGCAGTACAACAGATACGCAGTATTTT.

The chain combines TRBV6-6 with TRBJ2-4; D unclear. This CDR3 comprises 11 residues. Looked up from germline, CDR1 is MNHNY and CDR2 is SVGAGI (reference sequence). Trimming took off 10 bases at V and 5 bases at J, with 9 bases between the two ends. The CDR3 bases are TGTGCCATTCTAAGTGAAAACATTCAGTACTTC. Translating gives CAILSENIQYF.

This clonotype appeared a few times. The chain couples TRBV3-1 to TRBJ2-2; D might be TRBD1 or TRBD2, each matching 5 bases. V dropped 4 bases and J dropped 5 bases, with 17 bases sitting between them. The CDR3 extends over 16 amino acids. Looked up from germline, CDR1 is LGHDT and CDR2 is YNNKEL (reference sequence). CDR3 coding DNA: TGTGCCAGCAGCCCGACCGGGACCACGTGGACCGGGGAGCTGTTTTTT. Its translation: CASSPTGTTWTGELFF. The full variable domain, with the rest looked up from reference TRBV3-1 and TRBJ2-2, is DTAVSQTPKYLVTQMGNDKSIKCEQNLGHDTMYWYKQDSKKFLKIMFSYNNKELIINETVPNRFSPKSPDKAHLNLHINSLELGDSAVYFCASSPTGTTWTGELFFGEGSRLTVL.

This clonotype has a count of ten or more. CDR3 sequence reads: CSVAQGDTEAFF. The CDR3, as DNA: TGCAGCGTCGCACAGGGGGACACTGAAGCTTTCTTT. The rearrangement joins TRBV29-1 to TRBJ1-1; 8 nucleotides match TRBD1. The CDR3 extends over 12 amino acids. Germline V gene sequence: CDR1 SQVTM, CDR2 ANQGSEA. V lost 6 bases, J lost 3 bases, and 3 bases stayed unmatched.

This chain joins TRBV28 and TRBJ2-1; 8 bases are a match to TRBD1. The CDR3 runs to 11 residues. V was clipped by 6 bases and J by 10 bases; unmatched bases: 2. Per germline, CDR1 MDHEN and CDR2 SYDVKM. For the CDR3, the DNA is TGTGCCAGCAGCGGGGACAGGGAGCAGTTCTTC. Residues: CASSGDREQFF.

The sample holds a few counts of this clonotype. The rearrangement links TRBV19 to TRBJ2-5; D not certain. CDR1 LNHDA and CDR2 SQIVND come from the germline V gene (reference sequence). There are 13 residues in the CDR3. The V end lost 7 bases, the J end lost 1 base, and 10 bases lay between the germline ends. In DNA form, the CDR3 reads TGTGCCAGTAACAAGAACTCCCAAGAGACCCAGTACTTC. Translating it yields CASNKNSQETQYF.

This clonotype was detected ten times or more. The rearrangement joins TRBV4-3 to TRBJ2-3; no definite D call. Trimming cost V 0 bases and J 5 bases, with 9 bases left between them. CDR1 is LGHNA and CDR2 is YSLEER in the germline V gene. This CDR3 has 14 amino acids. CDR3 DNA sequence: TGCGCCAGCAGCCAAGATAAAGTGGAAGATACGCAGTATTTT. This sequence encodes CASSQDKVEDTQYF.

The V and J genes are TRBV29-1 and TRBJ2-3; 8 bases agree with TRBD2. From germline, CDR1 is SQVTM and CDR2 ANQGSEA. The CDR3 is 15 amino acids. The trim removed 6 bases at V and 0 bases at J, leaving 8 bases unmatched. DNA of the CDR3: TGCAGCGTCACTAGCGGAGTATGGAGCACAGATACGCAGTATTTT. Amino acids: CSVTSGVWSTDTQYF.

A few counts support this clonotype. The chain couples TRBV5-1 to TRBJ1-2; D is unresolved. The germline V and J ends were trimmed by 0 bases and 2 bases, with 11 bases remaining between them. Germline CDR1 and CDR2: SGHRS and YFSETQ. The CDR3 consists of 15 residues. In DNA, the CDR3 is TGCGCCAGCAGCTTGGACCCAGGTGGAAACTATGGCTACACCTTC. It translates to CASSLDPGGNYGYTF.

This clonotype was observed a handful of times. The chain links TRBV18 to TRBJ1-3, with D unclear. Looked up from germline, CDR1 is KGHSH and CDR2 is LQKENI. Deletions cut 3 bases from V and 4 bases from J, with 7 bases between. The CDR3 has 13 residues. CDR3 loop: CASSPLDGNTIYF. Here the CDR3 DNA reads TGTGCCAGCTCACCCCTGGACGGAAACACCATATATTTT.

The sample holds many counts of this clonotype. The chain couples TRBV7-9 to TRBJ2-7, with D possibly matching TRBD1 (6 bases). The CDR3 covers 13 residues. The germline V and J ends were trimmed by 5 bases and 2 bases, with 10 bases remaining between them. CDR1 is SEHNR and CDR2 is FQNEAQ in the germline V gene (reference sequence). DNA of the CDR3: TGTGCCAGCAGCCGGGACACCACCTACGAGCAGTACTTC. Amino acid sequence: CASSRDTTYEQYF.

The gene calls are TRBV6-6 and TRBJ2-7; 8 bases map to TRBD2. The CDR3 covers 16 residues. Unmatched junction bases numbered 14, after V lost 6 bases and J lost 4 bases. Germline V lookup: CDR1 MNHNY, CDR2 SVGAGI (reference sequence). CDR3 nucleotide sequence: TGTGCCAGCAGCCCACTCGATTCGGGAGGGCGATACGAGCAGTACTTC. It specifies CASSPLDSGGRYEQYF.

The V gene is TRBV6-4, the J gene TRBJ2-3; D not resolved. This CDR3 contains 14 residues. Per germline, CDR1 MRHNA and CDR2 SNTAGT. V lost 6 bases and J 0 bases, leaving 10 bases between the germline ends. CDR3 nucleotide sequence: TGTGCCAGCAGGGCCGAGACTAGCACAGATACGCAGTATTTT. Its protein product is CASRAETSTDTQYF.

V usage is TRBV7-9 and J usage is TRBJ2-1, with a tentative D call TRBD2 (5 bases). Trimming took off 4 bases at V and 9 bases at J, with 10 bases between the two ends. There are 12 residues in the CDR3. Germline V gives CDR1 SEHNR, CDR2 FQNEAQ (reference sequence). CDR3 bases: TGTGCCAGCAGCTCTGGGCGGGCTGAGCAGTTCTTC. It translates to CASSSGRAEQFF. The full variable domain, with the rest looked up from reference TRBV7-9 and TRBJ2-1, is DTGVSQNPRHKITKRGQNVTFRCDPISEHNRLYWYRQTLGQGPEFLTYFQNEAQLEKSRLLSDRFSAERPKGSFSTLEIQRTEQGDSAMYLCASSSGRAEQFFGPGTRLTVL.

J is TRBJ2-1 and V is TRBV19, with TRBD2 matching 8 bases. The trim removed 4 bases at V and 1 base at J, leaving 6 bases unmatched. This CDR3 comprises 16 residues. Germline values: CDR1 LNHDA, CDR2 SQIVND (reference sequence). CDR3 coding DNA: TGTGCCAGTAGTACTATAGCGGGAAGGTCCTACAATGAGCAGTTCTTC. Its translation is CASSTIAGRSYNEQFF.

The genes are TRBV5-1 and TRBJ2-6; TRBD2 matches 7 bases. This CDR3 has 16 residues. CDR1 is SGHRS and CDR2 is YFSETQ in the germline V gene. Trimming at V came to 0 bases and at J to 0 bases, leaving 0 bases not matched to a gene. The chain's CDR3 is CASSLGGSSGANVLTF. CDR3 DNA: TGCGCCAGCAGCTTGGGCGGGAGCTCTGGGGCCAACGTCCTGACTTTC.

This clonotype was seen many times. This chain joins TRBV29-1 and TRBJ2-1; D is perhaps TRBD1 or TRBD2 (6 bases each). Germline V gives CDR1 SQVTM, CDR2 ANQGSEA. Trimming cost V 4 bases and J 15 bases, with 19 bases left between them. This CDR3 region has 12 residues. The CDR3 spells CSVVLGGQGRFF. CDR3 nucleotide sequence: TGCAGCGTTGTACTTGGGGGGCAGGGAAGGTTCTTC.